Detailed here is one TCR beta chain. In the source study's methods: Estimates of nucleated cell counts were drawn from the amplification of reference gene primers. TCRdb's copy holds only in-frame clones and misses some; the assay was immunoSEQ multiplex PCR. V and J calls and clone size are copied from that table; D and trimming were computed from the DNA. The sample lists fewer than 250,000 clones; roughly 80% were seen once. The CDR3 is 16 residues long. V shed 0 bases, J shed 4 bases, and the junction held 5 bases outside the gene matches. The germline CDR1 and CDR2 sequences are SGHRS and YFSETQ. The data are from a study of blood T cell repertoires in COVID-19. As for the study in general: The study drew acute and convalescent COVID-19 samples from the United States, Italy and Spain. Sources were T cells, B-cell-depleted T cells, or PBMCs; the material itself was cDNA or gDNA.

This rearrangement joins TRBV5-1 to TRBJ2-1, with 9 bases aligning to TRBD1. The sequencing input was peripheral blood. This TCR was recovered from a woman older than 75 with acute or convalescent COVID-19. The chain's CDR3 is CASSLAPGQGYNEQFF. In DNA, the CDR3 is TGCGCCAGCAGCTTGGCCCCGGGACAGGGTTACAATGAGCAGTTCTTC.